Listed below are T cell receptor beta chains from one sample, sequenced in a study of blood T cell repertoires in COVID-19. The data were produced by immunoSEQ multiplex PCR, yet TCRdb's version contains in-frame clones alone and is incomplete. This table holds 250,000 to 300,000 clones, roughly 92% found once. What was sequenced was peripheral blood. Every receptor here comes from a woman between 25 and 40 years old with COVID-19, enrolled during active disease. CDR3s include the opening cysteine and the closing phenylalanine or tryptophan. A D gene is named only where the DNA matches it firmly. Clone size, where shown, is once, few, many, or a class for clones that have expanded.

V: TRBV5-1; size: -; D: TRBD1; J: TRBJ1-1; DNA: TGCGCCAGCAGCTTGGCCCCTGGACAGGGAAACACTGAAGCTTTCTTT; CDR3: CASSLAPGQGNTEAFF
V: TRBV28; size: -; D: TRBD1; J: TRBJ1-1; DNA: TGTGCCAGCAGACGGGACAGGCCGGGGGACACTGAAGCTTTCTTT; CDR3: CASRRDRPGDTEAFF
V: TRBV19; size: -; D: -; J: TRBJ1-2; DNA: TGTGCCAGTAGCTTAAGAGGCCGTCGCGCGAATGGCTACACCTTC; CDR3: CASSLRGRRANGYTF
V: TRBV13; size: -; D: TRBD1; J: TRBJ2-2; DNA: TGTGCCAGCAGCAACCGGGACAGGGGGATCCCCGGGGAGCTGTTTTTT; CDR3: CASSNRDRGIPGELFF
V: TRBV27; size: -; D: TRBD2; J: TRBJ2-1; DNA: TGTGCCAGCAGTGTACTAGCGGGAGTCTACAATGAGCAGTTCTTC; CDR3: CASSVLAGVYNEQFF
V: TRBV7-8; size: -; D: TRBD2; J: TRBJ2-7; DNA: TGTGCCAGCAGCCGAGACTTAGCGGGATCCTACGAGCAGTACTTC; CDR3: CASSRDLAGSYEQYF
V: TRBV19; size: -; D: -; J: TRBJ1-1; DNA: TGTGCCAGTAGTTCGGAAGGGGTCCTGAACACTGAAGCTTTCTTT; CDR3: CASSSEGVLNTEAFF
V: TRBV19; size: -; D: TRBD1; J: TRBJ1-5; DNA: TGTGCCAGTAGTATTTGGGACAGGGGGCCTGATCAGCCCCAGCATTTT; CDR3: CASSIWDRGPDQPQHF
V: TRBV28; size: once; D: TRBD1; J: TRBJ1-6; DNA: TGTGCCAGCAGTTCACCCGCGACAGGGAATAATTCACCCCTCCACTTT; CDR3: CASSSPATGNNSPLHF
V: TRBV19; size: -; D: TRBD2; J: TRBJ2-3; DNA: TGTGCCAGTAGTATAGCTCCTCAGCCTCTAGCGGGAGGGCAAAATACGCAGTATTTT; CDR3: CASSIAPQPLAGGQNTQYF
V: TRBV19; size: -; D: -; J: TRBJ1-6; DNA: TGTGCCAGTAGTATTTCAGATTCACCCCTCCACTTT; CDR3: CASSISDSPLHF
V: TRBV13; size: -; D: -; J: TRBJ2-7; DNA: TGTGCCAGCAGCCCCCTTTCTTCCTACGAGCAGTACTTC; CDR3: CASSPLSSYEQYF
V: TRBV7-9; size: -; D: -; J: TRBJ1-2; DNA: TGTGCCAGCAGCTTAGAGACGGCGGGAGGGGGCTACACCTTC; CDR3: CASSLETAGGGYTF
V: TRBV6-2/TRBV6-3; size: -; D: TRBD2; J: TRBJ2-7; DNA: TGTGCCAGCAGTAACGAGGCTAGCGGGTACGAGCAGTACTTC; CDR3: CASSNEASGYEQYF
V: TRBV20-1; size: -; D: -; J: TRBJ1-4; DNA: TGCAGTGCTAGTGTGTCAGGTCATGAAAAACTGTTTTTT; CDR3: CSASVSGHEKLFF
V: TRBV6-1; size: -; D: -; J: TRBJ1-5; DNA: TGTGCCAGCAGTGAAGTGAGTCAGCCCCAGCATTTT; CDR3: CASSEVSQPQHF
V: TRBV6-6; size: -; D: -; J: TRBJ1-3; DNA: TGTGCCAGCAGCCGGGGACTCTCTGGAAACACCATATATTTT; CDR3: CASSRGLSGNTIYF
V: TRBV5-6; size: -; D: TRBD2; J: TRBJ2-1; DNA: TGTGCCAGCAGCTACACTAGCGGGAGTGTGTACAATGAGCAGTTCTTC; CDR3: CASSYTSGSVYNEQFF
V: TRBV19; size: -; D: -; J: TRBJ2-5; DNA: TGTGCCAGTAGTATTATCCTTAGACAGGGCGGAGGGTACCAAGAGACCCAGTACTTC; CDR3: CASSIILRQGGGYQETQYF
V: TRBV12-3/TRBV12-4; size: -; D: -; J: TRBJ2-1; DNA: TGTGCCAGCAGGGAAGGAGGCGGGGAGCAGTTCTTC; CDR3: CASREGGGEQFF
V: TRBV11-2; size: -; D: TRBD2; J: TRBJ2-1; DNA: TGTGCCAGCAGCGCGTCGACTAGCCCTCTCTCCTACAATGAGCAGTTCTTC; CDR3: CASSASTSPLSYNEQFF
V: TRBV5-8; size: -; D: TRBD1; J: TRBJ2-7; DNA: TGTGCCAGCAGTTACTCTCCGGGACAGGCCTACGAGCAGTACTTC; CDR3: CASSYSPGQAYEQYF
V: TRBV15; size: -; D: TRBD2; J: TRBJ2-1; DNA: TGTGCCACCAGCAGTACCAGCGGGATCCCCCGTGAGCAGTTCTTC; CDR3: CATSSTSGIPREQFF
V: TRBV11-2; size: -; D: TRBD2; J: TRBJ2-7; DNA: TGTGCCAGCAGCATCGGACTAGCGGGAACCTACGAGCAGTACTTC; CDR3: CASSIGLAGTYEQYF
V: TRBV5-8; size: -; D: -; J: TRBJ1-2; DNA: TGTGCCAGCACCGCTAGGGTCGCGGGGTATGGCTACACCTTC; CDR3: CASTARVAGYGYTF
V: TRBV10-3; size: -; D: -; J: TRBJ2-7; DNA: TGTGCCATCAGTGACAGCTCCTACGAGCAGTACTTC; CDR3: CAISDSSYEQYF
V: TRBV7-9; size: -; D: TRBD2; J: TRBJ2-5; DNA: TGTGCCAGCAGCGTAACTAGCGGCCCCCTTCTAGAGACCCAGTACTTC; CDR3: CASSVTSGPLLETQYF
V: TRBV6-5; size: -; D: TRBD1; J: TRBJ2-4; DNA: TGTGCCAGCAGTACTGTGACAGGGATCCCGTACTTC; CDR3: CASSTVTGIPYF
V: TRBV29-1; size: -; D: TRBD1; J: TRBJ2-7; DNA: TGCAGCGTTGAAGTACGACAGGGGTACGAGCAGTACTTC; CDR3: CSVEVRQGYEQYF
V: TRBV3-1/TRBV3-2; size: -; D: -; J: TRBJ2-2; DNA: TGTGCCAGCAGGGAGCTACCGAACACCGGGGAGCTGTTTTTT; CDR3: CASRELPNTGELFF
V: TRBV5-4; size: -; D: -; J: TRBJ1-1; DNA: TGTGCCAGCAGCTTGACGGGGGGCGGGAACACTGAAGCTTTCTTT; CDR3: CASSLTGGGNTEAFF
V: TRBV27; size: -; D: TRBD2; J: TRBJ2-7; DNA: TGTGCCAGCAGTCCCCGACTAGCCCGCTACGAGCAGTACTTC; CDR3: CASSPRLARYEQYF
V: TRBV7-8; size: -; D: -; J: TRBJ1-4; DNA: TGTGCCAGCAGCTTAGCGGGGAGAACTAATGAAAAACTGTTTTTT; CDR3: CASSLAGRTNEKLFF
V: TRBV7-2; size: -; D: -; J: TRBJ2-3; DNA: TGTGCCAGCAGCCCAGGCCTGGCAGATACGCAGTATTTT; CDR3: CASSPGLADTQYF
V: TRBV10-2; size: once; D: -; J: TRBJ1-1; DNA: TGCGCCAGCTCCGGACAGACGGGGCTTGAAGCTTTCTTT; CDR3: CASSGQTGLEAFF
V: TRBV5-5; size: -; D: -; J: TRBJ2-5; DNA: TGTGCCAGCAACTATCCAGGGACAAACCAAGAGACCCAGTACTTC; CDR3: CASNYPGTNQETQYF
V: TRBV28; size: -; D: -; J: TRBJ1-6; DNA: TGTGCCAGCAGTTTAAGGGGGATCTATAATTCACCCCTCCACTTT; CDR3: CASSLRGIYNSPLHF
V: TRBV10-3; size: -; D: -; J: TRBJ2-7; DNA: TGTGCCATCAGTGAGTCGATAACGCCAGGATACGAGCAGTACTTC; CDR3: CAISESITPGYEQYF
V: TRBV28; size: -; D: -; J: TRBJ2-2; DNA: TGTGCCAGCAGTTTCAGGCAGGTTACCGGGGAGCTGTTTTTT; CDR3: CASSFRQVTGELFF
V: TRBV12-3/TRBV12-4; size: -; D: -; J: TRBJ1-1; DNA: TGTGCCAGCAGTTTTCTCAGGGAAGCTTTCTTT; CDR3: CASSFLREAFF
V: TRBV2; size: -; D: -; J: TRBJ2-1; DNA: TGTGCCAGCAGGGCAACTAGCACGGAAAACAATGAGCAGTTCTTC; CDR3: CASRATSTENNEQFF
V: TRBV7-2; size: -; D: TRBD2; J: TRBJ2-7; DNA: TGTGCCAGCAGCCGGCTAGCGGGAGTCGGCTACGAGCAGTACTTC; CDR3: CASSRLAGVGYEQYF
V: TRBV6-5; size: -; D: TRBD2; J: TRBJ2-7; DNA: TGTGCCAGCAGAGAGGGACTAGCGGCATCCTACGAGCAGTACTTC; CDR3: CASREGLAASYEQYF
V: TRBV4-1; size: -; D: TRBD2; J: TRBJ2-1; DNA: TGCGCCAGCAGCCAAGACCCGCCGGGGAGGGACAATGAGCAGTTCTTC; CDR3: CASSQDPPGRDNEQFF
V: TRBV5-1; size: -; D: TRBD1; J: TRBJ1-1; DNA: TGCGCCTCCCGGGGGGGACAGAAACTTGAAGCTTTCTTT; CDR3: CASRGGQKLEAFF